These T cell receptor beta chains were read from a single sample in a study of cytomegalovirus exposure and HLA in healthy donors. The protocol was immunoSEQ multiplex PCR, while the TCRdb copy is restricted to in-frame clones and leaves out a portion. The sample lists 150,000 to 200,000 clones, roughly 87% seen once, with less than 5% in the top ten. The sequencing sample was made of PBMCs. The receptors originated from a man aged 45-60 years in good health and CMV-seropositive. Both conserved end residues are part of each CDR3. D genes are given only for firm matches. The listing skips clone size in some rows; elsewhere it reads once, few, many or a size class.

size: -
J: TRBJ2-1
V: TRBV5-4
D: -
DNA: TGTGCCAGCAGCTTGGGAGGCGGGGTCGGTATGAATGAGCAGTTCTTC
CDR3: CASSLGGGVGMNEQFF

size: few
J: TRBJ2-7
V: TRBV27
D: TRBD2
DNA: TGTGCCAGCAGTTTTAGGGGACGGCAAGCGGGGGCCGCCTACGAGCAGTACTTC
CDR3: CASSFRGRQAGAAYEQYF

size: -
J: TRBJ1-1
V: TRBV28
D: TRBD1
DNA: TGTGCCAGCAGTTTCCGGACAGGTTACACTGAAGCTTTCTTT
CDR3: CASSFRTGYTEAFF

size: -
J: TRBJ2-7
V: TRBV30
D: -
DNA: TGTGCCTTAGCGCCAAGGGGGAACTCCTACGAGCAGTACTTC
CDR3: CALAPRGNSYEQYF

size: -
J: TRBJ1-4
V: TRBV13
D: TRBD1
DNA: TGTGCCAGCAGCTTACGCGGGACAGGGAATGAAAAACTGTTTTTT
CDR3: CASSLRGTGNEKLFF

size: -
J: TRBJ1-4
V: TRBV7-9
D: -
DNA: TGTGCCAGCAGCTTACCGAGGACAGAAACTAATGAAAAACTGTTTTTT
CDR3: CASSLPRTETNEKLFF

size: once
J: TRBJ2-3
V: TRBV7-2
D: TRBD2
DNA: TGTGCCAGCAGCACCAGCGGGGGGCCGGGGGGCTGGGATACGCAGTATTTT
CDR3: CASSTSGGPGGWDTQYF

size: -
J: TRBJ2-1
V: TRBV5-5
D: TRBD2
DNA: TGTGCCAGCAGCTTGCCTAGCGGGGGGCCGGGTCAGTTCTTC
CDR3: CASSLPSGGPGQFF

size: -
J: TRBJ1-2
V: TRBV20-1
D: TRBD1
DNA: TGCAGTGCTAGAGCGGGACAGCTCTTC
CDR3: CSARAGQLF

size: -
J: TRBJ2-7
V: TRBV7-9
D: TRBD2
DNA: TGTGCCAGCAGCCTCGGGACTAGCGGGACCCGCTCCTACGAGCAGTACTTC
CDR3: CASSLGTSGTRSYEQYF

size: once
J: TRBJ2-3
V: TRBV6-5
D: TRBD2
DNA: TGTGCCAGCAGTTACTCCGGGGGGGCCTCAGATACGCAGTATTTT
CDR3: CASSYSGGASDTQYF

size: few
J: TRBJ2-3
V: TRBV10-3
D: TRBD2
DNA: TGTGCCACCGTTGCTAGCGGCACTAGCACAGATACGCAGTATTTT
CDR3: CATVASGTSTDTQYF

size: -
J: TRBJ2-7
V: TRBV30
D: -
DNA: TGTGCCTGGAGTTACAGGGAAGGGTTAGTGCAGTACTTC
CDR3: CAWSYREGLVQYF

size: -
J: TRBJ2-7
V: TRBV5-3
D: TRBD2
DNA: TGTGCCAGAAGCCTAGGACTAGCGGGGGTATTATCCTACGAGCAGTACTTC
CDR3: CARSLGLAGVLSYEQYF

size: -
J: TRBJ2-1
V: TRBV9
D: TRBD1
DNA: TGTGCCAGCAGCGCCGCGCCCAGGGACAGTGAGCAGTTCTTC
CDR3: CASSAAPRDSEQFF

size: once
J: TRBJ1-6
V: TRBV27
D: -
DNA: TGTGCCAGCAGTACCTCACAGGTTTATAATTCACCCCTCCACTTT
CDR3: CASSTSQVYNSPLHF

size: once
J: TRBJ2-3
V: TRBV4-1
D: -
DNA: TGCGCCAGCAGCCAAGTCCCTGACAGAATCACAGATACGCAGTATTTT
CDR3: CASSQVPDRITDTQYF

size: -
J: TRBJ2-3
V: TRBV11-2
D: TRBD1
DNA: TGTGCCAGCAGCGCTCGGACAGGGGCGGGGGATACGCAGTATTTT
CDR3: CASSARTGAGDTQYF

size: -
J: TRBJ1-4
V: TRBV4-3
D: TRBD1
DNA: TGCGCCAGCAGCCGAGCTTTGGGGACAGGGGGTGAAAAACTGTTTTTT
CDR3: CASSRALGTGGEKLFF

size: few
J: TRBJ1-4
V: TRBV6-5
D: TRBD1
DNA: TGTGCCAGCAGGACGAACAGGGGGCGTGACGAACTGTTTTTT
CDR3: CASRTNRGRDELFF

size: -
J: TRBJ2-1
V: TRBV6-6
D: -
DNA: TGTGCCAGCAGTCACAGACTAGAAGGACGTGAGGATGAGCAGTTCTTC
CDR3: CASSHRLEGREDEQFF

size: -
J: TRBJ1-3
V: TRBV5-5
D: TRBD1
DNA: TGTGCCAGCAGCTTGACTCCGGGACAGGGTTCTGGAAACACCATATATTTT
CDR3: CASSLTPGQGSGNTIYF

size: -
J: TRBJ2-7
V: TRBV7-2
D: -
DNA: TGTGCCAGCAGCCTTCGAACTAGGGAGCAGTACTTC
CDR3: CASSLRTREQYF

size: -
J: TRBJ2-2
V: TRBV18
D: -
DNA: TGTGCCAGCTCACCACAAGGGGCGAGTACCGGGGAGCTGTTTTTT
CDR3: CASSPQGASTGELFF

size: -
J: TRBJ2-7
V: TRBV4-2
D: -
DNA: TGTGCCAGCAGCCAGACTGCCAGCGGCCCATACGAGCAGTACTTC
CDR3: CASSQTASGPYEQYF

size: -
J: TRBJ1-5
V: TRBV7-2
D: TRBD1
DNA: TGTGCCAGCAGGGGGACAGGGGGCGCCTTTGGGGGTCAGCCCCAGCATTTT
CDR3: CASRGTGGAFGGQPQHF

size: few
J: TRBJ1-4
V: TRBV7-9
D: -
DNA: TGTGCCAGCAGCTTTGGAGGGGTAGAGGAAAAACTGTTTTTT
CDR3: CASSFGGVEEKLFF

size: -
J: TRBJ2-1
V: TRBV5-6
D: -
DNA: TGTGCCAGCAGCTCCCTTCCCAATGAGCAGTTCTTC
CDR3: CASSSLPNEQFF

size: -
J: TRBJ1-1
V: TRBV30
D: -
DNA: TGTGCCTGGAGTAAAGGGAGTAGTAGTACTGAAGCTTTCTTT
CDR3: CAWSKGSSSTEAFF

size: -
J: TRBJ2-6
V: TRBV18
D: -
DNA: TGTGCCAGCTCACCTCCGGGACAAACTATCTCTGGGGCCAACGTCCTGACTTTC
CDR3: CASSPPGQTISGANVLTF

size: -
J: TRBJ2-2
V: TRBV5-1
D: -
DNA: TGCGCCAGCAGCTTGTCCTCACGGCCCAGCGCCGGGGAGCTGTTTTTT
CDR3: CASSLSSRPSAGELFF

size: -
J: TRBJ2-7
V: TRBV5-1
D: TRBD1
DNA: TGCGCCAGCAGCGTCACCTACAGGGGCTCCTACGAGCAGTACTTC
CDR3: CASSVTYRGSYEQYF

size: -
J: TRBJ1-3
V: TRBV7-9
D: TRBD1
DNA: TGTGCCAGCAGCTTAGAGACAGGGCCAAACACCATATATTTT
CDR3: CASSLETGPNTIYF

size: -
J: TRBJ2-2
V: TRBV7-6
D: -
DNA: TGTGCCAGCAGCTTAGAGTACAGGCCAACCGGGGAGCTGTTTTTT
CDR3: CASSLEYRPTGELFF

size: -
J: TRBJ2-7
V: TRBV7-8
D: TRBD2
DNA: TGTGCCAGCAGGACTATAGCGGGGGGGCCCTACGAGCAGTACTTC
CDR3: CASRTIAGGPYEQYF

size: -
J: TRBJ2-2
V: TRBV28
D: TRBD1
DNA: TGTGCCAGCAGTTCCCTCGGGGACAGGGGATCGAGGACCGGGGAGCTGTTTTTT
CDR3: CASSSLGDRGSRTGELFF

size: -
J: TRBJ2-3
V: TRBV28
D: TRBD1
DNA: TGTGCCAGCAGTTTAGGGACAGGGTCTAGCACAGATACGCAGTATTTT
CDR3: CASSLGTGSSTDTQYF

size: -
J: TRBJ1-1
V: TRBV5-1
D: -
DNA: TGCGCCAGCAGCTTTCGGGGGACCACTGAAGCTTTCTTT
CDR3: CASSFRGTTEAFF

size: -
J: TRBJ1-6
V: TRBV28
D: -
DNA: TGTGCCAGCAGTTTAAATTTGGGGGGGGGAAGTTCACCCCTCCACTTT
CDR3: CASSLNLGGGSSPLHF

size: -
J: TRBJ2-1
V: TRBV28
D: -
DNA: TGTGCCAGCAGTCCCTCAGATTTCTCCTACAATGAGCAGTTCTTC
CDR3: CASSPSDFSYNEQFF

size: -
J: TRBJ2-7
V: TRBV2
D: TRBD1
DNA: TGTGCCAGCAGACTTAATCGACAGGGGAGCTACGAGCAGTACTTC
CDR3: CASRLNRQGSYEQYF

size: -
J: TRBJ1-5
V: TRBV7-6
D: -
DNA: TGTGCCAGCAGCTTAGGGAGGTATCAGCCCCAGCATTTT
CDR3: CASSLGRYQPQHF

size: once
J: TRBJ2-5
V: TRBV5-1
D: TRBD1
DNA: TGCGCCAGCAGCGACAGGGGGTTACACCAAGAGACCCAGTACTTC
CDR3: CASSDRGLHQETQYF

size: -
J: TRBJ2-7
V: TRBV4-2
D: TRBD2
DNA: TGTGCCAGCAGCCAAGGCGGGGGGCCTCCCTACGAGCAGTACTTC
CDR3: CASSQGGGPPYEQYF

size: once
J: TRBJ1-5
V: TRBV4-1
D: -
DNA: TGCGCCAGCAGCCAAGTTGAGAGTTTTGGCAATCAGCCCCAGCATTTT
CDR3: CASSQVESFGNQPQHF

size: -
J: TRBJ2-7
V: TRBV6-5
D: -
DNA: TGTGCCAGCAGTTACCGTGCGACGGGTTCTTACGAGCAGTACTTC
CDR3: CASSYRATGSYEQYF

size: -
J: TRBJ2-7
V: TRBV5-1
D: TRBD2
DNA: TGCGCCAGCAGCTTGGCCCCAGCGGGATCCTCCTACGAGCAGTACTTC
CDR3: CASSLAPAGSSYEQYF

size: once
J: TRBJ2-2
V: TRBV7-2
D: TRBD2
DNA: TGTGCCAGCAGCTTATCTATTTTAGGGCGGGAGAGGGCCGGGGAGCTGTTTTTT
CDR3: CASSLSILGRERAGELFF

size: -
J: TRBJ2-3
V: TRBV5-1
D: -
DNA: TGCGCCAGCAGCTTGCTAACTAGCACAGATACGCAGTATTTT
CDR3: CASSLLTSTDTQYF

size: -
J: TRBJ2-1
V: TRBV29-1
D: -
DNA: TGCAGCGTCGCGGGAACCTACAATGAGCAGTTCTTC
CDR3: CSVAGTYNEQFF

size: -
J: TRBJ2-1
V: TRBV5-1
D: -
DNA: TGCGCCAGCAGCTTGGGTCCAGCGAAATACAATGAGCAGTTCTTC
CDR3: CASSLGPAKYNEQFF

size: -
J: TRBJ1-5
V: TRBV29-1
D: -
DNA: TGCAGCGTTGCAGGTTCGCGAGGCAATCAGCCCCAGCATTTT
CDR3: CSVAGSRGNQPQHF

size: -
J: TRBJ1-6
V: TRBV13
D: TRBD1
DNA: TGTGCCAGCAGGGAGGCAAACAGGGGATCACCCCTCCACTTT
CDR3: CASREANRGSPLHF

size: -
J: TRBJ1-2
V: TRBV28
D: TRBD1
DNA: TGTGCCAGCAGCGCTTCGGGTCGACAGGGGATGGACTATGGCTACACCTTC
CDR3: CASSASGRQGMDYGYTF

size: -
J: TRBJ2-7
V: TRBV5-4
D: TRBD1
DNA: TGTGCCAGCAGCTTGCACCCGGGGGACAGGGGAAACGAGCAGTACTTC
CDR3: CASSLHPGDRGNEQYF

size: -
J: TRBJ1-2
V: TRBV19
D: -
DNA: TGTGCCAGTAGTATTGACAGCCTATATGGCTACACCTTC
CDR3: CASSIDSLYGYTF

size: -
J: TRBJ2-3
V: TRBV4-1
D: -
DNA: TGCGCCAGCAGTCATAAGGAGGCAGGGGCAGATACGCAGTATTTT
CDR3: CASSHKEAGADTQYF